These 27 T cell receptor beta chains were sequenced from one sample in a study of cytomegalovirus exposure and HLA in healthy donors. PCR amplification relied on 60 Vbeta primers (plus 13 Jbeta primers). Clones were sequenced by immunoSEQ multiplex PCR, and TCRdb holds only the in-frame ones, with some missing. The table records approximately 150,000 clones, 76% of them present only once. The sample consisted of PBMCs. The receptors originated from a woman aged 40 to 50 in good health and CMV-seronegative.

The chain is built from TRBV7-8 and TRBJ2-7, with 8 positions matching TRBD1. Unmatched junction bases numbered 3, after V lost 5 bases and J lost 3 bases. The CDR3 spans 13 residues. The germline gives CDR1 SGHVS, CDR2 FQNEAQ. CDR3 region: CASSRDRFYEQYF. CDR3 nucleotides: TGTGCCAGCAGCAGGGACAGGTTCTACGAGCAGTACTTC.

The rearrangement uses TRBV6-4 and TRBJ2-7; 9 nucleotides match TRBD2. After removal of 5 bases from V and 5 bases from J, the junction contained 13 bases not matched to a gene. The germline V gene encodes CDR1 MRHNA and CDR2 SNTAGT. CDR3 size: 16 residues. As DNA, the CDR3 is TGTGCCAGCAGTCCTGATCCGCTAGCGGGAAGGAACGAGCAGTACTTC. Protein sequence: CASSPDPLAGRNEQYF.

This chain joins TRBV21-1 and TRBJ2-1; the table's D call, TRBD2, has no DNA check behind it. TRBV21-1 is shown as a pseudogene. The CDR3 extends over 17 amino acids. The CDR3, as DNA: TGTGCCAGCAGCAACTTCACCCTTATCTTAGCGTACAATGAGCAGTTCTTC. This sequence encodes CASSNFTLILAYNEQFF.

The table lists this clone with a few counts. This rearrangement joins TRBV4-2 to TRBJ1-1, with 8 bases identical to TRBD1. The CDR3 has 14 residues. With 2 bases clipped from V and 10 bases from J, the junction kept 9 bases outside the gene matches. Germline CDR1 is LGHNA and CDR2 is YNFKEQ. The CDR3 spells CASSQSRTGLVAFF. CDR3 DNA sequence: TGTGCCAGCAGCCAATCTCGGACAGGGCTGGTAGCTTTCTTT.

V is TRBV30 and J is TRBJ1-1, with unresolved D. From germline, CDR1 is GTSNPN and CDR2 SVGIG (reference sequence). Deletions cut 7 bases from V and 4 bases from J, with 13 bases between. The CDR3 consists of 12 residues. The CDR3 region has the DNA TGTGCCTTGAGAGCGCTATCCACTGAAGCTTTCTTT. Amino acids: CALRALSTEAFF.

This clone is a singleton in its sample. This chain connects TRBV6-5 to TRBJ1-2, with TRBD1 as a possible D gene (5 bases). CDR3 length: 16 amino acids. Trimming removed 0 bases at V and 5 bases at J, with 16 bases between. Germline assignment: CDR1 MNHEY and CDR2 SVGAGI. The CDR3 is CASSYSIWRGGYGYTF. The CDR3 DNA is TGTGCCAGCAGTTACTCCATTTGGAGGGGAGGATATGGCTACACCTTC.

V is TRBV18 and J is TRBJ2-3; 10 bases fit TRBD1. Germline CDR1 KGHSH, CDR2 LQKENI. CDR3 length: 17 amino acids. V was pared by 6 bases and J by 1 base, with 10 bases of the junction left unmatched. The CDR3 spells CASSPRTGTGGTDTQYF. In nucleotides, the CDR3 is TGTGCCAGCTCGCCCCGTACGGGGACAGGGGGCACAGATACGCAGTATTTT.

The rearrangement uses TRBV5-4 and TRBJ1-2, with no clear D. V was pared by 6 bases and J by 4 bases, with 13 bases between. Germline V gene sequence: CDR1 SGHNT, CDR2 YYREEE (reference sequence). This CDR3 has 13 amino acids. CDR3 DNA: TGTGCCAGCAATAAGGGAGGGAGCTATGGCTACACCTTC. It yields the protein CASNKGGSYGYTF. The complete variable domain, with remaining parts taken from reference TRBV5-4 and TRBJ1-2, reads ETGVTQSPTHLIKTRGQQVTLRCSSQSGHNTVSWYQQALGQGPQFIFQYYREEENGRGNFPPRFSGLQFPNYSSELNVNALELDDSALYLCASNKGGSYGYTFGSGTRLTVV.

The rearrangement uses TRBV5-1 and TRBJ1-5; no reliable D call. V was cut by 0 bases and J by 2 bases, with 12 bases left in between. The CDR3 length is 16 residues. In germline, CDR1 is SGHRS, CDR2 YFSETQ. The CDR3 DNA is TGCGCCAGCAGCTTGGGGGTCGTAGGAGGCAATCAGCCCCAGCATTTT. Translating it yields CASSLGVVGGNQPQHF.

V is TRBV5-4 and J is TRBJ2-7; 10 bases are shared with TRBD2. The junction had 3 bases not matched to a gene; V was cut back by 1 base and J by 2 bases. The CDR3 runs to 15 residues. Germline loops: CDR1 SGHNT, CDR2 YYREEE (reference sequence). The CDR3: CASSLPLAGAYEQYF. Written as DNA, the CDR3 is TGTGCCAGCAGCTTGCCCCTAGCGGGGGCCTACGAGCAGTACTTC.

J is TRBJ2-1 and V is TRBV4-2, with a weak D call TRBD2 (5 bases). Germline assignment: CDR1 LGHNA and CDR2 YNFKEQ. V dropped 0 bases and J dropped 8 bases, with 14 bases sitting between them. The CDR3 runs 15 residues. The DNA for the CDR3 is TGTGCCAGCAGCCAAGAACAAAGACCCGGGGATGAGCAGTTCTTC. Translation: CASSQEQRPGDEQFF.

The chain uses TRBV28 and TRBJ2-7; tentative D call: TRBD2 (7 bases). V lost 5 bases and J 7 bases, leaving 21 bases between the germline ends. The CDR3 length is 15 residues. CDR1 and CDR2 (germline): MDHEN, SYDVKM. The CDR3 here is CASSHLRGGGGEQYF. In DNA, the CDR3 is TGTGCCAGCAGTCATCTCAGGGGCGGGGGCGGGGAGCAGTACTTC.

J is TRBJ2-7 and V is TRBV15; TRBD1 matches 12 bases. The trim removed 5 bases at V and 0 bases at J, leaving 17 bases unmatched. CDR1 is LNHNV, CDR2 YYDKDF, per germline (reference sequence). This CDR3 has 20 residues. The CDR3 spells CATSASPGQGATWGSYEQYF. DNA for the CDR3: TGTGCCACCAGCGCAAGTCCGGGACAGGGGGCAACTTGGGGCTCCTACGAGCAGTACTTC. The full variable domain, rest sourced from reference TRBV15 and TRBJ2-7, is DAMVIQNPRYQVTQFGKPVTLSCSQTLNHNVMYWYQQKSSQAPKLLFHYYDKDFNNEADTPDNFQSRRPNTSFCFLDIRSPGLGDTAMYLCATSASPGQGATWGSYEQYFGPGTRLTVT.

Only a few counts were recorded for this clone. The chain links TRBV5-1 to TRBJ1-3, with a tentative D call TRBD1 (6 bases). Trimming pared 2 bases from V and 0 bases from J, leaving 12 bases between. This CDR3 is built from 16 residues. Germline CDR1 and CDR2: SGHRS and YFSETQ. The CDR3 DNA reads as TGCGCCAGCAGCTTCACTACAGGGTACTCTGGAAACACCATATATTTT. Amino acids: CASSFTTGYSGNTIYF.

The CDR3 sequence is CASRTTGNYNEQFF. CDR3 sequence (DNA): TGTGCCAGCAGAACCACAGGGAACTACAATGAGCAGTTCTTC. This sequence joins TRBV11-2 and TRBJ2-1; possibly TRBD1 for D (6 bases). Germline V gene lookup returns CDR1 SGHAT and CDR2 FQNNGV. V lost 6 bases to trimming and J lost 3 bases, with 12 bases between them. The CDR3 runs 14 residues. The entire variable domain, with the rest obtained from reference TRBV11-2 and TRBJ2-1, is as follows: EAGVAQSPRYKIIEKRQSVAFWCNPISGHATLYWYQQILGQGPKLLIQFQNNGVVDDSQLPKDRFSAERLKGVDSTLKIQPAKLEDSAVYLCASRTTGNYNEQFFGPGTRLTVL.

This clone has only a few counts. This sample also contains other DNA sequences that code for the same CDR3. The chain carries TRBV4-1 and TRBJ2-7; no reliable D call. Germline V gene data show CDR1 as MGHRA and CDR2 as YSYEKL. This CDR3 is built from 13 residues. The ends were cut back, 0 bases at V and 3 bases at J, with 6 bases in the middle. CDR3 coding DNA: TGCGCCAGCAGCCAAGACAGGCGCTACGAGCAGTACTTC. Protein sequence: CASSQDRRYEQYF.

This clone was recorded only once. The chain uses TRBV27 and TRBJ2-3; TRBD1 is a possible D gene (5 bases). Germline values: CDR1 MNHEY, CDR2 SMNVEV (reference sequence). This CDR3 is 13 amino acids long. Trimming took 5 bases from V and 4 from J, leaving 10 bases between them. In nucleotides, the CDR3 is TGTGCCAGCAGTGTACAGGTTCCAGATACGCAGTATTTT. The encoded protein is CASSVQVPDTQYF.

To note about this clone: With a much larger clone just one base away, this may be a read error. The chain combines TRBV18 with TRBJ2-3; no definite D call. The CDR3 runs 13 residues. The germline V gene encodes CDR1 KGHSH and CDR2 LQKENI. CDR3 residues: CASSPEFTDAQYF. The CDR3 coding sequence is TGTGCCAGCTCACCCGAGTTCACAGATGCGCAGTATTTT. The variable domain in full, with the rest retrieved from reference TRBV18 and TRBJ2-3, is NAGVMQNPRHLVRRRGQEARLRCSPMKGHSHVYWYRQLPEEGLKFMVYLQKENIIDESGMPKERFSAEFPKEGPSILRIQQVVRGDSAAYFCASSPEFTDAQYFGPGTRLTVL.

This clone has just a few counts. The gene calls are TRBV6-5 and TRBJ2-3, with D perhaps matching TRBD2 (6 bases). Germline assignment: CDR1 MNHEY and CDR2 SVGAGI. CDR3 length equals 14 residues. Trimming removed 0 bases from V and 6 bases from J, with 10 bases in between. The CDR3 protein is CASSYSEGWDTQYF. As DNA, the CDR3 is TGTGCCAGCAGTTACTCGGAGGGGTGGGATACGCAGTATTTT.

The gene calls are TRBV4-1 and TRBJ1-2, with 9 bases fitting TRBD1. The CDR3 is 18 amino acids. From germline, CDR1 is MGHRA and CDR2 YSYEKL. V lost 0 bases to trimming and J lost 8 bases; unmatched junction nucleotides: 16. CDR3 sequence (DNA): TGCGCCAGCAGCCAAGATCTACCCGGGACAGGGAGGACCCGGGGCTACACCTTC. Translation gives CASSQDLPGTGRTRGYTF.

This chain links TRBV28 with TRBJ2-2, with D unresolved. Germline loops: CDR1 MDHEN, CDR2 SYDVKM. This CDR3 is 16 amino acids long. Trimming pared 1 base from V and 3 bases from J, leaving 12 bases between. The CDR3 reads CASSLFTVTHTGELFF. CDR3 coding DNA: TGTGCCAGCAGTTTATTCACAGTCACACACACCGGGGAGCTGTTTTTT.

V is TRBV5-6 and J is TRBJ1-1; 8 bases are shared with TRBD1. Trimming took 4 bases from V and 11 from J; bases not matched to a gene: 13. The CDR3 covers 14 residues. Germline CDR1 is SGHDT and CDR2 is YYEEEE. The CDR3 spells CASSARTGRPVAFF. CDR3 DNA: TGTGCCAGCAGCGCCCGGACAGGGAGGCCCGTGGCTTTCTTT.

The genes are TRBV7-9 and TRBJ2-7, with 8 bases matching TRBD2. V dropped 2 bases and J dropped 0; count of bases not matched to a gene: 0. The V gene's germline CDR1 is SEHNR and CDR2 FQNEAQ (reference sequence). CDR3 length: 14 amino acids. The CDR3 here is CASSLSGSSYEQYF. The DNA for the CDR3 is TGTGCCAGCAGCTTAAGCGGGAGCTCCTACGAGCAGTACTTC.

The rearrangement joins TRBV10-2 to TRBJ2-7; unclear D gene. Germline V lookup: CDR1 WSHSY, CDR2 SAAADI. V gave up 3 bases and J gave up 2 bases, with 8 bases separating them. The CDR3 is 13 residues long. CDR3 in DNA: TGCGCCAGCAGTGATGAGGTAACCTACGAGCAGTACTTC. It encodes CASSDEVTYEQYF.

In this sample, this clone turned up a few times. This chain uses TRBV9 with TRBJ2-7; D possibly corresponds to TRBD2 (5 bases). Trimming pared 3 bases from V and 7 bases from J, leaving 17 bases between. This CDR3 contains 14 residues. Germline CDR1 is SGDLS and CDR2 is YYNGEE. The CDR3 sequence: CASSGTGSPAEQYF. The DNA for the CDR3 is TGTGCCAGCAGCGGGACTGGATCCCCCGCGGAGCAGTACTTC. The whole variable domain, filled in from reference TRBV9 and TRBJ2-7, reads DSGVTQTPKHLITATGQRVTLRCSPRSGDLSVYWYQQSLDQGLQFLIQYYNGEERAKGNILERFSAQQFPDLHSELNLSSLELGDSALYFCASSGTGSPAEQYFGPGTRLTVT.

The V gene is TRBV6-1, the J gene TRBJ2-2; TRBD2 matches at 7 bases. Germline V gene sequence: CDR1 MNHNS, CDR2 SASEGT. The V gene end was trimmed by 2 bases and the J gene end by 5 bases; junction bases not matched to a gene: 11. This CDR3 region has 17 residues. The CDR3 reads CASSEWGGRARTGELFF. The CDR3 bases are TGTGCCAGCAGTGAATGGGGGGGGAGGGCCAGGACCGGGGAGCTGTTTTTT.

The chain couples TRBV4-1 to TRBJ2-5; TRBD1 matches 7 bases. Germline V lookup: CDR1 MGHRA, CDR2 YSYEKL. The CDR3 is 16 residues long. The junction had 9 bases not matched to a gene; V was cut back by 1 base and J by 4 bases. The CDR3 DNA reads TGCGCCAGCAGCCAAGTTCCAGGGGGTTTAGGAGAGACCCAGTACTTC. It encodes CASSQVPGGLGETQYF.